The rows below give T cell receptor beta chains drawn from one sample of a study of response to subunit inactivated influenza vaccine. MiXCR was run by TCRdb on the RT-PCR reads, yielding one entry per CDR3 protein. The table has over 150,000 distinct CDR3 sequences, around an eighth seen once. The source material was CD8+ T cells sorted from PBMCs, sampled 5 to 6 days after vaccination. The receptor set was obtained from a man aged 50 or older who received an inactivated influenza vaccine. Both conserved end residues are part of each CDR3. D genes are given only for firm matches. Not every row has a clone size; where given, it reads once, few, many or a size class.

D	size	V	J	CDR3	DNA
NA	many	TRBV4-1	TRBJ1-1	CASSHTGTEAFF	TGCGCCAGCAGCCACACAGGGACTGAAGCTTTCTTT
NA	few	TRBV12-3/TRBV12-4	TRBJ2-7	CASSGPAGEQYF	TGTGCCAGCAGCGGGCCTGCGGGCGAGCAGTACTTC
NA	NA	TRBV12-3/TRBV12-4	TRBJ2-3	CASSSVAASTDTQYF	TGTGCCAGCAGTTCGGTAGCTGCTAGCACAGATACGCAGTATTTT
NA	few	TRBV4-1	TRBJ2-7	CASSQDSANPYEQYF	TGCGCCAGCAGCCAAGATAGCGCCAACCCCTACGAGCAGTACTTC
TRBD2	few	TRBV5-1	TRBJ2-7	CASSYASSGRATYEQYF	TGCGCCAGCAGCTACGCCTCTAGCGGGAGGGCAACCTACGAGCAGTACTTC
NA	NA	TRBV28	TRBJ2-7	CASSPPTARSYEQYF	TGTGCCAGCAGCCCCCCCACAGCACGCTCCTACGAGCAGTACTTC
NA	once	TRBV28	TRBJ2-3	CASSLIVSSGKATSTDTQYF	TGTGCCAGCAGTTTGATAGTATCTTCGGGGAAGGCGACTAGCACAGATACGCAGTATTTT
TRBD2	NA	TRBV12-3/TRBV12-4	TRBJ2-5	CASSDPPGLAGEETQYF	TGTGCCAGCAGCGACCCCCCGGGACTAGCGGGGGAAGAGACCCAGTACTTC
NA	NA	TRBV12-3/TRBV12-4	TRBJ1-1	CASSLVGRGGAFF	TGTGCCAGCAGTTTAGTCGGCCGGGGTGGCGCTTTCTTT
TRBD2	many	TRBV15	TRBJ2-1	CATSILAGEQFF	TGTGCCACCAGCATCCTAGCGGGAGAGCAGTTCTTC
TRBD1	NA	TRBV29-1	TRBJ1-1	CSGTTGLNTEAFF	TGCAGCGGTACGACAGGGCTGAACACTGAAGCTTTCTTT
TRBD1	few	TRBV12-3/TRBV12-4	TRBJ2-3	CASRHGQDTDTQYF	TGTGCCAGCAGACATGGACAGGACACAGATACGCAGTATTTT
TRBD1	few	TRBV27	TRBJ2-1	CASSSIGQGIYSEQFF	TGTGCCAGCAGTTCCATAGGACAGGGGATTTACAGTGAGCAGTTCTTC
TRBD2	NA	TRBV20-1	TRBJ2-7	CSASRPSGRLDEQYF	TGCAGTGCTAGTCGGCCTAGCGGGAGACTGGACGAGCAGTACTTC
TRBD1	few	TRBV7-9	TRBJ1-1	CASSSTGPGAFF	TGTGCCAGCAGCTCGACAGGGCCCGGAGCTTTCTTT
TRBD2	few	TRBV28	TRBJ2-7	CASSLTSTADEQYF	TGTGCCAGCAGTTTGACTAGCACAGCCGACGAGCAGTACTTC
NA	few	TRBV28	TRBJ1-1	CARKGRVGTEAFF	TGTGCCAGGAAGGGCAGGGTGGGAACTGAAGCTTTCTTT
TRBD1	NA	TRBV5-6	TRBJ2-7	CASSLVQGLYEQYF	TGTGCCAGCAGCTTGGTACAGGGGCTCTACGAGCAGTACTTC
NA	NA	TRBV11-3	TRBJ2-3	CASSLVFGYGLHQLNGTDTQYF	TGTGCCAGCAGCTTAGTATTCGGATACGGGCTACACCAATTAAACGGGACAGATACGCAGTATTTT
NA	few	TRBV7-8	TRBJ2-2	CASTLEGSGELFF	TGTGCCAGCACCCTCGAGGGGTCCGGGGAGCTGTTTTTT
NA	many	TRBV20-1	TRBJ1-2	CSARAGTQYGYTF	TGCAGTGCTAGAGCCGGGACACAATATGGCTACACCTTC
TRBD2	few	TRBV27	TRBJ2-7	CASSSATSGNEQYF	TGTGCCAGCAGTTCTGCGACTAGCGGGAACGAGCAGTACTTC
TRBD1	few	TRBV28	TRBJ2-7	CASKGRTGFNEQYF	TGTGCCAGCAAAGGAAGGACAGGGTTCAACGAGCAGTACTTC
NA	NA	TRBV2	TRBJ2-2	CASRREGGSGTGELFF	TGTGCCAGCAGGAGAGAAGGAGGGAGTGGCACCGGGGAGCTGTTTTTT
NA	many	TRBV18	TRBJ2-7	CASSLPGYYEQYF	TGTGCCAGCTCACTTCCAGGGTACTACGAGCAGTACTTC
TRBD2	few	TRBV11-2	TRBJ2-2	CASSRLAGSSGELFF	TGTGCCAGCAGCCGACTAGCGGGATCTTCCGGGGAGCTGTTTTTT
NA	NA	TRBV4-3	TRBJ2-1	CASSREVDNEQFF	TGCGCCAGCAGCCGAGAGGTTGACAATGAGCAGTTCTTC
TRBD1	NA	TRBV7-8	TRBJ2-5	CASRDREETQYF	TGTGCCAGCAGAGACAGGGAAGAGACCCAGTACTTC
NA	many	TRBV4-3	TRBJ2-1	CASSLRYLVGGLYNEQFF	TGCGCCAGCAGCCTCCGGTACTTGGTCGGCGGATTATACAATGAGCAGTTCTTC
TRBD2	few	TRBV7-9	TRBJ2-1	CASSSRESSYNEQFF	TGTGCCAGCAGCTCGCGGGAGAGCTCCTACAATGAGCAGTTCTTC
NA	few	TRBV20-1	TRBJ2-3	CSAGTVSTDTQYF	TGCAGTGCTGGGACGGTGAGCACAGATACGCAGTATTTT
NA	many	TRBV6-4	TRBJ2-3	CASSDGGATDTQYF	TGTGCCAGCAGTGACGGGGGGGCCACAGATACGCAGTATTTT
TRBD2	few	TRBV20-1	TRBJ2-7	CSAGSGTSGLEQYF	TGCAGTGCGGGTTCCGGGACTAGCGGCCTCGAGCAGTACTTC
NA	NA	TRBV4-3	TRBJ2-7	CASSQDQGHREQYF	TGCGCCAGCAGCCAAGATCAGGGACACCGGGAGCAGTACTTC
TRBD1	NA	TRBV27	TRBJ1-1	CASSLSRTGVTEAFF	TGTGCCAGCAGTTTATCTCGGACAGGGGTGACTGAAGCTTTCTTT
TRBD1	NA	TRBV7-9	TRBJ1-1	CASSGQARGEAFF	TGTGCCAGCAGCGGACAGGCGAGAGGTGAAGCTTTCTTT
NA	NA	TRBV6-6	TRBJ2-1	CASSYSLSDEQFF	TGTGCCAGCAGTTACTCCTTGTCTGATGAGCAGTTCTTC
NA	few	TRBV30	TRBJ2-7	CAWSEIQDNDEQYF	TGTGCCTGGAGTGAAATTCAGGACAACGACGAGCAGTACTTC
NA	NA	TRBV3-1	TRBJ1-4	CASSHLGEVLLFF	TGTGCCAGCAGCCATTTGGGGGAGGTACTACTGTTTTTT
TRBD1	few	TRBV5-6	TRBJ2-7	CASSFDRGPYEQYF	TGTGCCAGCAGCTTCGACAGGGGGCCCTACGAGCAGTACTTC
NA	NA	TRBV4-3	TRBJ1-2	CASSQGEDYGYTF	TGCGCCAGCAGCCAAGGCGAGGACTATGGCTACACCTTC
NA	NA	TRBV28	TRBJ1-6	CASRGLAGSSYNSPLHF	TGTGCCAGCAGAGGATTAGCGGGGAGCTCCTATAATTCACCCCTCCACTTT
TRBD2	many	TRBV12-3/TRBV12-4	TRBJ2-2	CASSLGPGLAGKGELFF	TGTGCCAGCAGTTTAGGTCCCGGACTAGCGGGAAAGGGGGAGCTGTTTTTT
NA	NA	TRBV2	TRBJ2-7	CASRSGTAAYEQYF	TGTGCCAGCAGGTCCGGGACCGCGGCCTACGAGCAGTACTTC
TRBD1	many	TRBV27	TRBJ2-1	CASSVGTGGYNEQFF	TGTGCCAGCAGTGTAGGGACAGGGGGCTACAATGAGCAGTTCTTC
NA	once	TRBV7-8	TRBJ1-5	CASSPDAPWNQPQHF	TGTGCCAGCAGCCCCGATGCACCGTGGAATCAGCCCCAGCATTTT
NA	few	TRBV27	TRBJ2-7	CASSPGLVEQYF	TGTGCCAGCAGTCCCGGGCTGGTCGAGCAGTACTTC
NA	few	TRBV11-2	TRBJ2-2	CASSLGELFF	TGTGCCAGCAGCTTAGGGGAGCTGTTTTTT
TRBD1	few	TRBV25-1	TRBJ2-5	CASSTHRTGQETQYF	TGTGCCAGCAGTACCCACCGGACAGGACAAGAGACCCAGTACTTC
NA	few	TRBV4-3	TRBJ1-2	CASSQDGYYGYTF	TGCGCCAGCAGCCAAGACGGATACTATGGCTACACCTTC